The 21 T cell receptor beta chains in this list originate from one sample, sequenced in a study of response to subunit inactivated influenza vaccine. In TCRdb, the RT-PCR reads were re-called with MiXCR into one record per CDR3 protein. The data hold 710,000 or so distinct CDR3 sequences, with roughly 14% observed a single time. The sample consisted of PBMCs from blood, taken approximately 12 days after vaccination. The receptors come from a man aged 45 to 65 who received an inactivated influenza vaccine.

The CDR3 DNA reads as TGTGCCACCAGTGATTTGACCGAGGATGGCTACACCTTC. As protein: CATSDLTEDGYTF. The chain links TRBV24-1 to TRBJ1-2; D gene uncertain. V was trimmed by 0 bases and J by 6 bases, leaving 7 bases between them. The germline V gene has CDR1 KGHDR and CDR2 SFDVKD. This CDR3 spans 13 amino acids.

This clonotype has just a few counts. This chain joins TRBV10-3 and TRBJ2-7; D not certain. Germline lookup yields CDR1 ENHRY and CDR2 SYGVKD. The V gene lost 3 bases and the J gene lost 5 bases, with 14 bases spanning the gap. CDR3 length: 14 residues. The CDR3 DNA reads TGTGCCATCAGTGACCCTCGGTTGGACGACGAGCAGTACTTC. It encodes CAISDPRLDDEQYF.

This clonotype was counted between two and nine times. The chain combines TRBV12-3 or TRBV12-4 with TRBJ2-2, with TRBD1 matching over 9 bases. V dropped 1 base and J dropped 5; count of bases not matched to a gene: 2. The CDR3 runs 15 residues. The DNA of the CDR3 is TGTGCCAGCAGTTTAGAACAGGGGGCAACCGGGGAGCTGTTTTTT. This gives the protein CASSLEQGATGELFF.

This clonotype occurred many times. J is TRBJ2-1 and V is TRBV4-2; D ambiguous. With 2 bases removed from V and 3 bases from J, the gap between germline ends came to 8 bases. The CDR3 runs to 14 residues. Germline V gene lookup returns CDR1 LGHNA and CDR2 YNFKEQ. The CDR3 DNA reads as TGTGCCAGCAGCCAATTTGACGGCTACAATGAGCAGTTCTTC. This sequence encodes CASSQFDGYNEQFF.

In this sample, this clonotype turned up a few times. The V gene is TRBV7-2, the J gene TRBJ2-2; 7 positions match TRBD1. Losses at the gene ends were 2 bases for V and 0 bases for J; bases not matched to a gene: 3. The CDR3 loop spans 16 amino acids. CDR1 is SGHTA and CDR2 is FQGNSA in the germline V gene. The CDR3 loop is CASSLWDSSNTGELFF. The CDR3 nucleotides read TGTGCCAGCAGCTTATGGGACAGCTCGAACACCGGGGAGCTGTTTTTT.

This clonotype was counted only a few times. The chain uses TRBV12-3 or TRBV12-4 and TRBJ2-7, with D hard to call. The CDR3 loop spans 17 amino acids. Trimming shortened V by 0 bases and J by 3 bases, and 18 bases separated the two germline ends. CDR3 residues: CASSLAFDVTGFYEQYF. In nucleotides, the CDR3 is TGTGCCAGCAGTTTAGCGTTTGACGTAACTGGGTTCTACGAGCAGTACTTC.

This sequence joins TRBV2 and TRBJ2-7, with D perhaps being TRBD1 or TRBD2 (6 bases each). This CDR3 comprises 16 residues. V shed 2 bases and J shed 6 bases, with 20 bases lying between them. Looked up from germline, CDR1 is SNHLY and CDR2 is FYNNEI. CDR3 loop: CASSEFPIRGAGEQYF. The CDR3 coding sequence is TGTGCCAGCAGTGAATTCCCTATCAGGGGAGCGGGCGAGCAGTACTTC.

This clonotype was seen a handful of times. The chain is built from TRBV5-6 and TRBJ1-2, with 9 positions matching TRBD1. The CDR3 covers 16 residues. V lost 3 bases, J lost 1 base, and 7 bases stayed unmatched. The germline V gene encodes CDR1 SGHDT and CDR2 YYEEEE. The CDR3 DNA follows: TGTGCCAGCAGCTCCCAAACAGGGGGCTTTAACTATGGCTACACCTTC. Translating gives CASSSQTGGFNYGYTF.

This clonotype showed up just once. The genes are TRBV20-1 and TRBJ1-5; TRBD1 matches 10 bases. Germline V gene lookup returns CDR1 DFQATT and CDR2 SNEGSKA (reference sequence). V lost 6 bases, J lost 7 bases, and 6 bases stayed unmatched. CDR3 length equals 13 residues. The CDR3, as DNA: TGCAGTGCCTGGACAGGGGGTGGGCAGCCCCAGCATTTT. The encoded protein is CSAWTGGGQPQHF.

This clonotype was seen at least ten times. This chain links TRBV9 with TRBJ2-3; the D gene is possibly TRBD1 (6 bases). The CDR3 loop spans 16 amino acids. Germline CDR1 and CDR2: SGDLS and YYNGEE. Trimming took off 2 bases at V and 0 bases at J, with 13 bases between the two ends. The CDR3 loop reads CASSVFRGASTDTQYF. The CDR3 DNA is TGTGCCAGCAGCGTTTTCAGGGGCGCCAGCACAGATACGCAGTATTTT.

A remark on this clonotype: A read error is possible here, since a much larger clone lies one base away. The CDR3 region is CASTPGEWGAKQFF. CDR3 coding DNA: TGTGCCAGCACCCCCGGGGAGTGGGGGGCGAAGCAGTTCTTC. The chain joins TRBV12-3 or TRBV12-4 to TRBJ2-1; TRBD1 or TRBD2 may be the D gene (6 bases each). The V end was cut by 7 bases, the J end by 11 bases, with 21 bases between. The CDR3 length is 14 residues.

With respect to this clonotype: Germline is not matched at one junction end, which may reflect a read error. CDR3 region: CAIGGALGTDTKYF. CDR3 DNA sequence: TGTGCCATCGGGGGGGCCCTTGGCACAGATACGAAGTATTTT. This chain joins TRBV7-2 and TRBJ2-3; TRBD2 matches at 8 bases. The germline gives CDR1 SGHTA, CDR2 FQGNSA. CDR3 length: 14 amino acids.

V is TRBV12-3 or TRBV12-4 and J is TRBJ2-1; D is possibly TRBD2 (5 bases). The CDR3 contains 15 residues. The V and J ends lost 5 bases and 9 bases respectively, with 20 bases between them. DNA for the CDR3: TGTGCCAGCAGTCCCCCGGGCCCGAGGGCAGGTGAGCAGTTCTTC. Translation gives CASSPPGPRAGEQFF.

A word on this clonotype: The junction departs from germline at one end; a sequencing error may be responsible. The chain combines TRBV20-1 with TRBJ2-7; the D gene could be TRBD1 or TRBD2 (5 bases each). The germline V gene encodes CDR1 DFQATT and CDR2 SNEGSKA (reference sequence). The CDR3 has 12 amino acids. CDR3: CSARGVSYEQYF. The CDR3 nucleotides read TGCAGCGCTAGAGGGGTTTCTTACGAGCAGTACTTC.

Notes on this clonotype: A junction end diverges from the germline sequence, so it may reflect a read error. This chain connects TRBV20-1 to TRBJ1-6; no clear D. The CDR3 sequence is 15 residues long. CDR1 DFQATT and CDR2 SNEGSKA come from the germline V gene (reference sequence). The CDR3: CCARETQSYNSPLHF. In DNA, the CDR3 is TGCTGTGCTAGAGAGACACAGTCCTATAATTCACCCCTCCACTTT.

This clonotype has only a few counts. The junction differs from germline at one of its ends, possibly a read error. The J gene is TRBJ2-1, the V gene TRBV18, with D tentatively TRBD1 (6 bases). The V gene's germline CDR1 is KGHSH and CDR2 LQKENI. The CDR3 runs to 15 residues. This CDR3 is CASSPQGSTYNEQFF. In nucleotides, the CDR3 is TGTGCCAGCTCTCCACAGGGCAGTACCTACAATGAGCAGTTCTTC.

This clonotype was counted many times. The chain employs TRBV5-1 and TRBJ2-7; D gene ambiguous. The V gene lost 0 bases and the J gene lost 6 bases, with 10 bases spanning the gap. Germline V gives CDR1 SGHRS, CDR2 YFSETQ. The CDR3 is made up of 13 amino acids. The DNA for the CDR3 is TGCGCCAGCAGCTTGGACAGCCCCAGCGAGCAGTACTTC. Translating it yields CASSLDSPSEQYF.

This chain joins TRBV4-3 and TRBJ2-1; D is possibly TRBD2 (7 bases). The CDR3 runs 16 residues. Germline-derived CDR1 and CDR2 are LGHNA and YSLEER. V was pared by 0 bases and J by 3 bases, with 12 bases between. This chain's CDR3 is CASSQEGAGVYNEQFF. The CDR3 DNA sequence: TGCGCCAGCAGCCAAGAGGGGGCGGGAGTCTACAATGAGCAGTTCTTC.

The genes are TRBV20-1 and TRBJ2-7; TRBD2 aligns across 7 bases. CDR3 length equals 15 residues. Germline V gene lookup returns CDR1 DFQATT and CDR2 SNEGSKA (reference sequence). Trimming cost V 0 bases and J 2 bases; bases outside gene matches: 7. The DNA of the CDR3 is TGCAGTGCTAGAGATGGGAGCGGGACTGCCTACGAGCAGTACTTC. Encoded protein: CSARDGSGTAYEQYF.

This clonotype has more than one count but fewer than ten. The chain recombines TRBV28 with TRBJ2-3; D call uncertain. Germline CDR1 and CDR2: MDHEN and SYDVKM. The germline V and J ends were trimmed by 1 base and 3 bases, with 8 bases remaining between them. CDR3 length equals 14 residues. The CDR3 protein is CASSLFKGTDTQYF. The CDR3 DNA follows: TGTGCCAGCAGTTTATTCAAGGGAACAGATACGCAGTATTTT.

CDR3 sequence: CASTSPTSGNTDTQYF. As DNA, the CDR3 is TGTGCCAGCACCTCCCCGACTAGCGGGAACACAGATACGCAGTATTTT. The chain recombines TRBV28 with TRBJ2-3, with 11 bases that match TRBD2. J gave up 2 bases and V 7 bases, and 8 bases lay outside the gene matches. The CDR3 sequence is 16 residues long. From germline, CDR1 is MDHEN and CDR2 SYDVKM.